The rows below give T cell receptor beta chains drawn from one sample of a study of cytomegalovirus exposure and HLA in healthy donors. Clones were sequenced by immunoSEQ multiplex PCR, and TCRdb holds only the in-frame ones, with some missing. The table has 200,000 to 250,000 clones, around four fifths seen once. The sample taken for sequencing was PBMCs. The receptors come from a man aged 50 or older in good health and CMV-seronegative. The conserved cysteine and the conserved F or W are not part of the CDR3 here.

TRBV11-2 14 ASSSRDRGGANVLT
TRBV7-2 12 ASSPGLAKYEQY
TRBV2 12 ASTIGGVGQPQH
TRBV7-9 12 ASSTFQGFPEAF
TRBV7-2 13 ASSFAGTNTGELF
TRBV7-9 14 ASSFGQGARGNTIY
TRBV19 10 ASSTERGEQF
TRBV28 12 ASSLAVPNTEAF
TRBV19 11 ASSWTTGVGYT
TRBV21-1 13 ASSKAGGPAYEQY
TRBV27 12 ASRGTAVNEKLF